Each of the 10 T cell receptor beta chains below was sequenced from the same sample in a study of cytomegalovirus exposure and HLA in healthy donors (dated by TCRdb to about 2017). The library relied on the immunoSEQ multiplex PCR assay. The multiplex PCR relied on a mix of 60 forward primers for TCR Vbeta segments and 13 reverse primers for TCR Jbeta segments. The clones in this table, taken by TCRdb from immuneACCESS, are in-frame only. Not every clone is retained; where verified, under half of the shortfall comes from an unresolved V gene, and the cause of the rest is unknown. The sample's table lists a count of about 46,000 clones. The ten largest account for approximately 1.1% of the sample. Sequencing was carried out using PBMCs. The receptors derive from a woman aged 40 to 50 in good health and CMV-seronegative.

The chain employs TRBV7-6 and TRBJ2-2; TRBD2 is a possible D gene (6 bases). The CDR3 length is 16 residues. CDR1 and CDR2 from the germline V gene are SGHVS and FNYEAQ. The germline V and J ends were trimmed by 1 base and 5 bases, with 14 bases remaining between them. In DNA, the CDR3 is TGTGCCAGCAGCTTAGGCGCGACTAGGGCTACCGGGGAGCTGTTTTTT. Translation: CASSLGATRATGELFF.

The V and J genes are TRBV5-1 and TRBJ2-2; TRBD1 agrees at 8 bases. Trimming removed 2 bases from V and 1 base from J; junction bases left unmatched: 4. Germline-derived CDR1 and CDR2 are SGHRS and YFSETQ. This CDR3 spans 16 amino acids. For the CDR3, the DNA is TGCGCCAGCAGCTTACAGGGGGTTGAGAACACCGGGGAGCTGTTTTTT. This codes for CASSLQGVENTGELFF.

CDR3 loop: CASSEGSGILGETQYF. CDR3 sequence (DNA): TGTGCCAGCAGTGAAGGTAGCGGGATATTAGGAGAGACCCAGTACTTC. V usage is TRBV25-1 and J usage is TRBJ2-5; 8 nucleotides match TRBD2. With 2 bases clipped from V and 4 bases from J, the junction kept 9 bases outside the gene matches. This CDR3 region has 16 residues. The germline V gene has CDR1 MGHDK and CDR2 SYGVNS.

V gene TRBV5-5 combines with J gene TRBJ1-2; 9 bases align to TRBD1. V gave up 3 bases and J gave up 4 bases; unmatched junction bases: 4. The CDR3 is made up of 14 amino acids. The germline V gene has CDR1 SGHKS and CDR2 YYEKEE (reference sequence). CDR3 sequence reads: CASSWADRGYGYTF. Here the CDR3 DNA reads TGTGCCAGCAGCTGGGCGGACAGGGGCTATGGCTACACCTTC.

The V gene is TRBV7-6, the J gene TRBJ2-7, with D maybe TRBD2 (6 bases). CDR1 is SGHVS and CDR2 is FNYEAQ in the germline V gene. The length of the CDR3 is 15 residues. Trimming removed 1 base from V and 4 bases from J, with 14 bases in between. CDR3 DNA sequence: TGTGCCAGCAGCTTAGAGGCGGGGCGCAATTACGAGCAGTACTTC. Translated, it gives CASSLEAGRNYEQYF.

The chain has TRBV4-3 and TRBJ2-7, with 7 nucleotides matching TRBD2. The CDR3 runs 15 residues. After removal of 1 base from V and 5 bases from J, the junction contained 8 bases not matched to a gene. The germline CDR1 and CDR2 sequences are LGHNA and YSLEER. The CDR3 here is CASSQGGRASDEQYF. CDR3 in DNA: TGCGCCAGCAGCCAAGGTGGGAGGGCATCCGACGAGCAGTACTTC.

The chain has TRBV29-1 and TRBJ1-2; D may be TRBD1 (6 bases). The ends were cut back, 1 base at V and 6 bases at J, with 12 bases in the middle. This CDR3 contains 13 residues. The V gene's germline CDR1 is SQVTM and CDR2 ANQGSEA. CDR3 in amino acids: CSVEGTGLNGYTF. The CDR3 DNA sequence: TGCAGCGTTGAAGGTACAGGGCTTAATGGCTACACCTTC.

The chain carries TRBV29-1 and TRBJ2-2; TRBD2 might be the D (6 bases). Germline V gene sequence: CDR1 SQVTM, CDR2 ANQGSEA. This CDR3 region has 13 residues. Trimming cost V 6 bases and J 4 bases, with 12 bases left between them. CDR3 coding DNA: TGCAGCGTAAGCCCGGAGGGCACCGGGGAGCTGTTTTTT. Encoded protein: CSVSPEGTGELFF.

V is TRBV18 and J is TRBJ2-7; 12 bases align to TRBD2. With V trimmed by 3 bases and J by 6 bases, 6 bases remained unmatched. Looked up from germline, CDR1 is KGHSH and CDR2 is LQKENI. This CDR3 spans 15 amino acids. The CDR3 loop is CASSPDLAGGVEQYF. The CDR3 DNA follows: TGTGCCAGCTCACCCGACCTAGCGGGAGGGGTCGAGCAGTACTTC.

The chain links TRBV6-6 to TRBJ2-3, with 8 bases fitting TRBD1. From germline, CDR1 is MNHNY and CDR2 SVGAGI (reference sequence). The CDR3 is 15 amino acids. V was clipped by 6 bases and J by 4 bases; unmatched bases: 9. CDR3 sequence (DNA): TGTGCCAGCAGCTCCGGACAGGGAAGGCCAGATACGCAGTATTTT. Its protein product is CASSSGQGRPDTQYF.